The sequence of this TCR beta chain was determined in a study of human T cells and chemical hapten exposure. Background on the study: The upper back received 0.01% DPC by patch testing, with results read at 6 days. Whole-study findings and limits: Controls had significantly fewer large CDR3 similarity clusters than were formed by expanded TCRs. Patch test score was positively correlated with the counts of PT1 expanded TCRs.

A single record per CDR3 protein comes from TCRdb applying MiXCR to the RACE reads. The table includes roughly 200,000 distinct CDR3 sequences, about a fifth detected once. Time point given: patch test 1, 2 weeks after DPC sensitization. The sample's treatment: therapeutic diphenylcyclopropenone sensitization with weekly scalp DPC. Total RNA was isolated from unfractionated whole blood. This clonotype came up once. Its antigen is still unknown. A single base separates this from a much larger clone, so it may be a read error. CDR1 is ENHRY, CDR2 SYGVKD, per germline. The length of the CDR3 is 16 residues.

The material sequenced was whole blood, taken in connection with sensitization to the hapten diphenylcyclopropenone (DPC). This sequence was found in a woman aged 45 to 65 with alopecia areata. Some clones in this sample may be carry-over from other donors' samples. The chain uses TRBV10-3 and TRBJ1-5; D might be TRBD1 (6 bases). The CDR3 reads CPISELGTTNNQPQHF. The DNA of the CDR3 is TGTCCCATCAGTGAGTTGGGGACAACTAATAATCAGCCCCAGCATTTT.